These 3 T cell receptor beta chains share one sample of origin, sequenced in a study of regulatory T cells in long-lasting Graves disease. Time point: newly diagnosed GD, antithyroid drugs for less than 3 months. There was RNA extracted from PBMCs, and the TCR library was made from it. Arm-PCR of CDR3 regions and iRepertoire HTBI primers were the basis on which TCR beta libraries were built. TCRdb independently ran MiXCR on the multiplex PCR reads; one entry per CDR3 protein. The top ten hold more than 8.5% of the sample, which has roughly 500,000 distinct CDR3 sequences, approximately 13% seen once. Separately, the same data were catalogued under a study of T cells in Graves' hyperthyroidism and ophthalmopathy.

Material: peripheral blood mononuclear cells (PBMCs), obtained at new diagnosis, from a patient treated with antithyroid drugs. All receptors come from a man aged 25-45 years with Graves disease.

A few counts support this clonotype. CDR3 sequence (DNA): TGCGCCAGCAGCTTGGTGGGGGCGCCGGGGTCTGAAGCTTTCTTT. As protein: CASSLVGAPGSEAFF. The chain is built from TRBV5-1 and TRBJ1-1; a weak D match, TRBD1 (6 bases). The CDR3 extends over 15 amino acids. Between the trimmed V and J ends, which lost 0 bases and 6 bases, there was a span of 15 bases. CDR1 is SGHRS, CDR2 YFSETQ, per germline.

V and J are TRBV6-2 or TRBV6-3 and TRBJ2-7; 7 nucleotides agree with TRBD1. CDR3 length: 17 residues. The germline CDR1 and CDR2 sequences are MNHEY and SVGEGT. Losses at the gene ends were 2 bases for V and 3 bases for J; bases not matched to a gene: 13. CDR3 coding DNA: TGTGCCAGCAGTTACCCGACCGAACAGGGGTCCCTCTACGAGCAGTACTTC. It is translated as CASSYPTEQGSLYEQYF.

This clonotype has only a few counts. V and J are TRBV30 and TRBJ2-3; 8 bases map to TRBD2. Germline lookup yields CDR1 GTSNPN and CDR2 SVGIG (reference sequence). The J segment lost 4 bases and the V segment lost 8 bases, leaving 11 bases of the junction unmatched. CDR3 length: 14 amino acids. The CDR3 coding sequence is TGTGCCGGGAAGGGAGCGGGAGATCCAGATACGCAGTATTTT. It codes for CAGKGAGDPDTQYF.